The 2 T cell receptor beta chains presented below share a single source sample, sequenced in a study of radiation and T cells in renal cell carcinoma. Stated time point: blood 2 weeks post-SBRT. Treatment specified: 15 Gy SBRT to primary tumor, nephrectomy 4 weeks later. Data came from immunoSEQ multiplex PCR; TCRdb stores just in-frame clones and leaves some out. This sample has 100,000 to 150,000 clones; 81% occur once, and the top ten carry 5% to 6.5%. The sample consisted of blood, taken from a patient whose treatment included radiotherapy and nephrectomy. The source of these receptors is a man aged 50 or older with renal cell carcinoma.

This chain connects TRBV6-1 to TRBJ1-5; 8 bases are a match to TRBD1. CDR1 is MNHNS and CDR2 is SASEGT in the germline V gene. The ends lost 4 bases at V and 7 bases at J; junction bases unmatched: 9. This CDR3 is 15 amino acids long. CDR3 bases: TGTGCCAGCAGTGCCCAAATACAGGGGGGACAGCCCCAGCATTTT. Amino acid sequence: CASSAQIQGGQPQHF.

The genes are TRBV2 and TRBJ2-7; a weak D match, TRBD1 (6 bases). The CDR3 loop spans 15 amino acids. Germline CDR1 SNHLY, CDR2 FYNNEI. Deletions cut 1 base from V and 1 base from J, with 11 bases between. The CDR3 reads CASSEGWGPSYEQYF. DNA of the CDR3: TGTGCCAGCAGTGAAGGGTGGGGGCCGTCCTACGAGCAGTACTTC.